Included here is one TCR beta chain sequence, with context. Using immunoSEQ multiplex PCR, the repertoire was profiled, and TCRdb retains in-frame clones only, with some absent. Of 100,000 or so clones listed, over 75% are singletons. These data are taken from a study of T cell changes during pregnancy in multiple sclerosis. Losses at the gene ends were 1 base for V and 8 bases for J; bases not matched to a gene: 6. This CDR3 is 15 amino acids long. Germline loops: CDR1 MNHNS, CDR2 SASEGT. The chain joins TRBV6-1 to TRBJ1-4, with 8 bases fitting TRBD1. This TCR was sampled from a female donor in good health, enrolled as a control in a pregnancy study. The starting material was peripheral blood, obtained in the second trimester of pregnancy. The CDR3 region is CASSEGPGQAEKLFF. Here the CDR3 DNA reads TGTGCCAGCAGTGAAGGTCCGGGACAGGCGGAAAAACTGTTTTTT.